A selection of T cell receptor beta chains follows, all from one sample in a study of CD4 and CD8 cells across lung adenocarcinoma regions. MiXCR, applied by TCRdb to the PCR reads, yields one record per CDR3 protein. The sample lists tens of thousands of distinct CDR3 sequences; around 52% were seen once. What was sequenced was CD4+ T cells from the center of a lung tumor. Receptor source: a male donor with lung adenocarcinoma. The CD4 and CD8 labels of this study may be unreliable. Each CDR3 is given with its conserved first and last residue. Fields, in order: CDR3 length, J gene, clone size, V gene, D gene, CDR3 DNA, CDR3 protein. D genes are given only for firm matches. The size of a clone is reported for some rows only, either as once, few or many, or as a class for expanded clones.

length: 14
J: TRBJ2-1
size: -
V: TRBV27
D: TRBD2
DNA: TGTGCCAGCAGTTTAACTAGCGCGAACAATGAGCAGTTCTTC
CDR3: CASSLTSANNEQFF

length: 17
J: TRBJ1-4
size: -
V: TRBV4-1
D: -
DNA: TGCGCCAGCAGCCAAGAAGGAGCGAGGATTATTGGTGAAAAACTGTTTTTT
CDR3: CASSQEGARIIGEKLFF

length: 17
J: TRBJ2-5
size: -
V: TRBV27
D: -
DNA: TGTGCCAGCAGTCCGGGCCGCGGGGGCCGTGAGAAAGATACCCAGTACTTT
CDR3: CASSPGRGGREKDTQYF

length: 12
J: TRBJ2-5
size: -
V: TRBV5-1
D: -
DNA: TGCGCCAGCAGCTTGGGCGGGGAGGCCCAGTACTTC
CDR3: CASSLGGEAQYF

length: 16
J: TRBJ2-7
size: -
V: TRBV20-1
D: -
DNA: TGCAGTGCTAGACCCCCGGTCCTCCGTCCCAACAATGAGCAGTACTTC
CDR3: CSARPPVLRPNNEQYF

length: 14
J: TRBJ2-7
size: medium-sized
V: TRBV6-1
D: -
DNA: TGTGCCAGCGGGAAAATGACAGGACCCTACGAGCAGTACTTC
CDR3: CASGKMTGPYEQYF

length: 10
J: TRBJ2-1
size: many
V: TRBV6-1
D: -
DNA: TGTGCCCCCTGTGACAATGAGCAGTTCTTC
CDR3: CAPCDNEQFF

length: 15
J: TRBJ2-3
size: -
V: TRBV6-1
D: TRBD1
DNA: TGTGTCAGGAGACTCCAGGCCGGAAGTACAGGGGCGCAGTTTTTT
CDR3: CVRRLQAGSTGAQFF

length: 16
J: TRBJ2-4
size: -
V: TRBV6-1
D: TRBD2
DNA: TGTGCGAGCAGCGTCTCGGGGGGAGGTGCAAAAAACACTCAGTACTTC
CDR3: CASSVSGGGAKNTQYF

length: 15
J: TRBJ2-2
size: many
V: TRBV27
D: TRBD2
DNA: TGTGCCAGCAGTTTTATGCTAGCGGGACCCGGGGAGCTGTTTTTT
CDR3: CASSFMLAGPGELFF

length: 13
J: TRBJ1-1
size: few
V: TRBV6-5
D: -
DNA: TGTGCCAGCAGTTACCAGGGGACCACTGAAGCTTTCTTT
CDR3: CASSYQGTTEAFF

length: 16
J: TRBJ1-5
size: few
V: TRBV6-5
D: TRBD1
DNA: TGTGCCAGCAGTTACCTAGACAGGGAAGGGAATCAGCCCCAGCATTTT
CDR3: CASSYLDREGNQPQHF

length: 15
J: TRBJ2-3
size: -
V: TRBV6-1
D: -
DNA: TGTGCCAGCAGACTCCAGGCCGTAAGTACAGAGGCGCAGTATTTT
CDR3: CASRLQAVSTEAQYF

length: 15
J: TRBJ2-5
size: once
V: TRBV28
D: -
DNA: TGTGCCAGCAGTTTTGGTCAGGGTATCTTAGAGACCCAGTACTTC
CDR3: CASSFGQGILETQYF

length: 15
J: TRBJ2-7
size: many
V: TRBV11-2
D: -
DNA: TGTGCCAGCAGACGAAGGTTCTCAGGGCCCTACGAGCAGTACTTC
CDR3: CASRRRFSGPYEQYF

length: 17
J: TRBJ2-3
size: -
V: TRBV6-1
D: -
DNA: TGTGCCAGCAGTGAAGCGGGGGCCGGAACTAGCCGCGATACGCAGTATTTT
CDR3: CASSEAGAGTSRDTQYF

length: 15
J: TRBJ2-1
size: -
V: TRBV27
D: TRBD2
DNA: TGTGCCAGCAGTTTTAGCGGGAGATCTTACAATGAGCAGTTCTTC
CDR3: CASSFSGRSYNEQFF

length: 13
J: TRBJ2-4
size: many
V: TRBV5-7
D: -
DNA: TGTGCCAGCAGCCCGCTGCCGGAAAACATTCAGTACTTC
CDR3: CASSPLPENIQYF

length: 15
J: TRBJ2-2
size: -
V: TRBV12-3/TRBV12-4
D: -
DNA: TGTGCCAGCAGTGATACAGTGGTGAGCACAGATACGCTGTTTTTT
CDR3: CASSDTVVSTDTLFF

length: 16
J: TRBJ2-1
size: -
V: TRBV7-2
D: -
DNA: TGTGCCAGCAGCTTAGGGGGGCTGGGGGGCAAAAATAAGCAGTTCTTC
CDR3: CASSLGGLGGKNKQFF

length: 13
J: TRBJ1-5
size: few
V: TRBV12-3/TRBV12-4
D: -
DNA: TGTGCCAGCAGTCGGGTTGTGGAGCAGCCCCAGCATTTT
CDR3: CASSRVVEQPQHF

length: 16
J: TRBJ2-7
size: once
V: TRBV6-5
D: TRBD2
DNA: TGTGCCAGCAGTTACAGGGGAGGGAGGGGTGTCTACGAGCAGTACTTC
CDR3: CASSYRGGRGVYEQYF

length: 14
J: TRBJ2-2
size: many
V: TRBV5-1
D: TRBD1
DNA: TGCGCCAGCAGCGAAGGGACAGCTACCGGGGAGCTGTTTTTT
CDR3: CASSEGTATGELFF

length: 14
J: TRBJ1-1
size: many
V: TRBV6-1
D: -
DNA: TGTGCCAGCAGGCCGGAACTGCCGAACACTGAAGCTTTCTTT
CDR3: CASRPELPNTEAFF

length: 14
J: TRBJ2-1
size: medium-sized
V: TRBV6-1
D: -
DNA: TGTGCCAGCAGTGAATTGGGGCGACGTAATGAGCAGTTCTTC
CDR3: CASSELGRRNEQFF

length: 15
J: TRBJ2-1
size: -
V: TRBV6-1
D: -
DNA: TGTGCCAGCCAGCCGATGACTGGGGGAAGAGATACGCAGTTCTTC
CDR3: CASQPMTGGRDTQFF

length: 13
J: TRBJ2-3
size: -
V: TRBV27
D: TRBD2
DNA: TGTGCCAGGGGGGGGAGAGCCAAAGACACGCAGTATTTT
CDR3: CARGGRAKDTQYF

length: 16
J: TRBJ1-5
size: once
V: TRBV4-2
D: TRBD1
DNA: TGTGCCAGCAGCCAAGATTGGGGACAGGGTGGACAGCCCCAGCATTTT
CDR3: CASSQDWGQGGQPQHF

length: 16
J: TRBJ2-3
size: -
V: TRBV4-2
D: -
DNA: TGTGCCAGCAGCCAAGACGGCGCGACCGCCACAGACATTCAGTATTTT
CDR3: CASSQDGATATDIQYF

length: 12
J: TRBJ2-3
size: medium-sized
V: TRBV10-1
D: -
DNA: TGCGCCAGCAGTCGAAGCCCAGATACGCAGTATTTT
CDR3: CASSRSPDTQYF

length: 17
J: TRBJ2-3
size: -
V: TRBV27
D: -
DNA: TGTGCCAGCAGTGCGGGGCGAGGAGGTCCTGGCACAGAGACGCAGTACTTT
CDR3: CASSAGRGGPGTETQYF

length: 16
J: TRBJ2-5
size: -
V: TRBV7-2
D: TRBD2
DNA: TGTGCCAGCAGCCTTACCAGCGGGACGGCCTTGGAGACCCAGTACTTC
CDR3: CASSLTSGTALETQYF

length: 16
J: TRBJ2-7
size: -
V: TRBV4-2
D: -
DNA: TGTGCCAGCAGCCAAAGTTCGGGAGCGTCCGGGTTAGAGCAGTACTTC
CDR3: CASSQSSGASGLEQYF

length: 15
J: TRBJ2-7
size: -
V: TRBV6-1
D: -
DNA: TGTGCCAGCAGTGACCCCTTTGTAGCGGAGTACGAGCAGTACTTC
CDR3: CASSDPFVAEYEQYF

length: 16
J: TRBJ2-3
size: -
V: TRBV27
D: -
DNA: TGTGCGAGCCGTCCACCGGGGCTGTGGGCCAAAGATACGCAGTACTTT
CDR3: CASRPPGLWAKDTQYF

length: 11
J: TRBJ2-7
size: -
V: TRBV23-1
D: TRBD1
DNA: TGCGCCATGAGGGGGCAGTACGAGCAGTACTTC
CDR3: CAMRGQYEQYF

length: 13
J: TRBJ1-2
size: -
V: TRBV7-2
D: -
DNA: TGTGCCAGCAGCTTAGTAATGGGTGATGGCTACACCTTC
CDR3: CASSLVMGDGYTF

length: 12
J: TRBJ2-7
size: few
V: TRBV11-1
D: -
DNA: TGTGCCAGCAGCTTAGGGGACTACGAGCAGTACTTC
CDR3: CASSLGDYEQYF

length: 14
J: TRBJ2-3
size: -
V: TRBV6-1
D: -
DNA: TGTGCGGGCAAAGGGGCCTCTGTCCCGGATACGCAGTATTTT
CDR3: CAGKGASVPDTQYF

length: 17
J: TRBJ2-3
size: many
V: TRBV10-3
D: TRBD2
DNA: TGTGCCATCAGGAGGGGTCAACTTAGCGGGAAAGCAGATACGCAGTATTTT
CDR3: CAIRRGQLSGKADTQYF

length: 15
J: TRBJ2-4
size: once
V: TRBV27
D: TRBD2
DNA: TGTGCCAGCGGCTTCGGGAGGGGAGCGAGGAACATTCAGTACTTC
CDR3: CASGFGRGARNIQYF

length: 17
J: TRBJ2-3
size: -
V: TRBV27
D: -
DNA: TGTGCCAGCAGTGCGGGCCGAGGGGGTTCTGACAAAGATACGCAGTACTTT
CDR3: CASSAGRGGSDKDTQYF

length: 14
J: TRBJ2-3
size: -
V: TRBV27
D: -
DNA: TGTGCGGCGAACGGGTGGCGTGACGCAGATACGCAGTATTTT
CDR3: CAANGWRDADTQYF

length: 18
J: TRBJ2-4
size: -
V: TRBV4-1
D: -
DNA: TGCGCCAGCAGCCAAGAACTGGTGGGGAGTAGCGGCACAGATATTCAGTACTTT
CDR3: CASSQELVGSSGTDIQYF

length: 19
J: TRBJ2-4
size: -
V: TRBV6-1
D: TRBD2
DNA: TGTGCCAGCAGTGTATTCGGCGGGAGGTCAATCTTAGCCAAAAACACCCAGTACTTC
CDR3: CASSVFGGRSILAKNTQYF

length: 15
J: TRBJ2-1
size: -
V: TRBV3-1
D: -
DNA: TGTGCCAGCAGCCAAGATTTAGGGCCTCACAATGAGCAGTTCTTC
CDR3: CASSQDLGPHNEQFF

length: 13
J: TRBJ2-7
size: -
V: TRBV7-2
D: TRBD1
DNA: TGTGCCAGCAGCCGAACAGGGGGCGTCGAGCAGTACTTC
CDR3: CASSRTGGVEQYF

length: 15
J: TRBJ2-1
size: -
V: TRBV7-3
D: -
DNA: TGTGCCAGCAGTTATGCCGGGGCTTCCTACAATGAGCAGTTCTTC
CDR3: CASSYAGASYNEQFF

length: 16
J: TRBJ2-5
size: -
V: TRBV6-1
D: TRBD1
DNA: TGTGCCAGCAGGGGAGCAGGGGGCCGTGCCCAAGAGACCCAGTACTTC
CDR3: CASRGAGGRAQETQYF

length: 19
J: TRBJ2-3
size: -
V: TRBV28
D: TRBD1
DNA: TGTGCCAGCAGTTTAGCTATACCGGGACAGGGGGTGGGAACCGGGGCGCAGTATTTT
CDR3: CASSLAIPGQGVGTGAQYF

length: 16
J: TRBJ2-1
size: -
V: TRBV7-2
D: -
DNA: TGTGCCAGCAGCTTAGCGGGTGAGGGCACCTACAATGAGCAGTTCTTC
CDR3: CASSLAGEGTYNEQFF

length: 15
J: TRBJ2-7
size: -
V: TRBV27
D: TRBD2
DNA: TGTGCCCGCAGTCTCGGGGCGGGAGGGAACAATGAGCAGTACTTC
CDR3: CARSLGAGGNNEQYF

length: 14
J: TRBJ2-5
size: -
V: TRBV5-4
D: -
DNA: TGTGCCAGCAGAGGGGGAGGGAAGCAAGAGACCCAGTACTTC
CDR3: CASRGGGKQETQYF

length: 13
J: TRBJ1-2
size: -
V: TRBV6-1
D: -
DNA: TGTGCCAGCAGCTCCGGGACACAATATGGCTACACCTTC
CDR3: CASSSGTQYGYTF

length: 12
J: TRBJ1-5
size: -
V: TRBV6-5
D: -
DNA: TGTGCCAGCAGTTACGGGAATCAGCCCCAGCATTTT
CDR3: CASSYGNQPQHF

length: 14
J: TRBJ1-2
size: -
V: TRBV3-1
D: -
DNA: TGTGCCAGCAGCCAAGATGGGGGCGGATATGGCTACACCTTC
CDR3: CASSQDGGGYGYTF

length: 13
J: TRBJ2-3
size: few
V: TRBV11-3
D: TRBD1
DNA: TGTGCCAGCGGGACAGGGGCGGCAGATACGCAGTATTTT
CDR3: CASGTGAADTQYF

length: 18
J: TRBJ2-2
size: -
V: TRBV6-2/TRBV6-3
D: -
DNA: TGTGCCAGCAGTTACGCCTGGTGGGCGGGAATGAACACCGGGGAGCTGTTTTTT
CDR3: CASSYAWWAGMNTGELFF

length: 14
J: TRBJ2-7
size: medium-sized
V: TRBV10-2
D: TRBD1
DNA: TGCGCCAGCAGTGACCGGGACAGTTACTACGAGCAGTACTTC
CDR3: CASSDRDSYYEQYF

length: 15
J: TRBJ2-7
size: many
V: TRBV7-2
D: TRBD2
DNA: TGTGCCAGCAGCTTTACTAGCGGGAGGGCCAGCGAGCAGTACTTC
CDR3: CASSFTSGRASEQYF